This T cell receptor beta chain appears in the sequencing data of a study of T cells in localized non-small cell lung cancer. Whole-study findings and limits: Sequencing covered just one tumor region, so heterogeneity cannot be ruled out. Adjacent lung had a median roughly 53 of the 100 largest tumor clones. Blood T cell density predicted longer survival; adjacent-lung clonality, shorter. Highest T cell clonality was seen in uninvolved adjacent lung, surpassing that measured in tumor.

Data came from immunoSEQ multiplex PCR; TCRdb stores just in-frame clones and leaves some out. The sample holds around 83,000 clones; around 81% are singletons and the top ten take 15% to 20%. Germline V gene sequence: CDR1 SGHKS, CDR2 YYEKEE (reference sequence). The V gene end was trimmed by 0 bases and the J gene end by 4 bases; junction bases not matched to a gene: 2. The CDR3 loop spans 17 amino acids. Details on this clone: Its specificity is not known.

The TCR was taken from a man aged 40-75 years with stage II squamous cell lung carcinoma. Source: PBMCs, taken before any cancer treatment. The chain carries TRBV5-5 and TRBJ2-2; 14 bases are shared with TRBD2. CDR3 in amino acids: CASSLEGLAGVTGELFF. CDR3 DNA sequence: TGTGCCAGCAGCTTGGAGGGACTAGCGGGAGTCACCGGGGAGCTGTTTTTT. Drawing the rest from reference TRBV5-5 and TRBJ2-2, the complete variable domain is DAGVTQSPTHLIKTRGQQVTLRCSPISGHKSVSWYQQVLGQGPQFIFQYYEKEERGRGNFPDRFSARQFPNYSSELNVNALLLGDSALYLCASSLEGLAGVTGELFFGEGSRLTVL.